This passage covers 32 T cell receptor beta chains from one sample sequenced in a study of cytomegalovirus exposure and HLA in healthy donors (dated by TCRdb to the late 2010s). The library was generated by the immunoSEQ multiplex PCR assay. TCRdb's version of the immuneACCESS table is confined to in-frame rearrangements and falls short of the full clone set. An unresolved V gene accounts for under half of the shortfall where checked; the remainder is of unknown origin. The sample includes tens of thousands of clones, with around 94% observed a single time. The ten top clones hold around 1.9% of the sample. The sequenced material came from PBMCs. All receptors derive from a woman aged 18 to 35 in good health and CMV-seropositive.

This chain joins TRBV19 and TRBJ2-5, with TRBD2 matching 10 bases. Germline assignment: CDR1 LNHDA and CDR2 SQIVND (reference sequence). The trim removed 8 bases at V and 2 bases at J, leaving 11 bases unmatched. The CDR3 is 16 residues long. The CDR3 loop reads CASLGLAEGGQETQYF. CDR3 nucleotide sequence: TGTGCCAGTCTTGGACTAGCGGAGGGGGGACAAGAGACCCAGTACTTC.

The rearrangement links TRBV30 to TRBJ1-5; perhaps TRBD1 as D (5 bases). The V end was cut by 3 bases, the J end by 6 bases, with 15 bases between. CDR1 is GTSNPN, CDR2 SVGIG, per germline (reference sequence). CDR3 length: 14 residues. The CDR3, as DNA: TGTGCCTGGAGCACTCAGGGTAGGTGTCAGCCCCAGCATTTT. It translates to CAWSTQGRCQPQHF.

This chain uses TRBV11-3 with TRBJ2-1, with a possible D match to TRBD2 (5 bases). Trimming took 0 bases from V and 6 from J, leaving 9 bases between them. Germline CDR1 SGHNT, CDR2 YENEEA. The CDR3 has 14 amino acids. The CDR3 bases are TGTGCCAGCAGCTTAGAGGCTAGCCGCAATGAGCAGTTCTTC. Its translation is CASSLEASRNEQFF.

CDR3 in amino acids: CASSLELADLYNEQFF. The DNA of the CDR3 is TGTGCCAGCAGTCTCGAACTAGCGGACCTTTACAATGAGCAGTTCTTC. The chain recombines TRBV27 with TRBJ2-1, with 8 bases aligning to TRBD2. This CDR3 has 16 amino acids. In germline, CDR1 is MNHEY, CDR2 SMNVEV (reference sequence). Trimming removed 5 bases from V and 4 bases from J; junction bases left unmatched: 10.

The V call is TRBV18, the J call TRBJ2-7; 8 bases are a match to TRBD2. Germline lookup yields CDR1 KGHSH and CDR2 LQKENI. V gave up 3 bases and J gave up 5 bases; unmatched junction bases: 9. The CDR3 has 15 amino acids. The DNA for the CDR3 is TGTGCCAGCTCACCCACGGGAGGGCGATTCGACGAGCAGTACTTC. It is translated as CASSPTGGRFDEQYF. The whole variable domain, filled in from reference TRBV18 and TRBJ2-7, reads NAGVMQNPRHLVRRRGQEARLRCSPMKGHSHVYWYRQLPEEGLKFMVYLQKENIIDESGMPKERFSAEFPKEGPSILRIQQVVRGDSAAYFCASSPTGGRFDEQYFGPGTRLTVT.

This chain connects TRBV11-2 to TRBJ2-7; tentatively, D is TRBD2 (5 bases). Germline assignment: CDR1 SGHAT and CDR2 FQNNGV. Trimming pared 6 bases from V and 1 base from J, leaving 16 bases between. The CDR3 spans 15 residues. CDR3 sequence (DNA): TGTGCCAGCAGGTCTCTGAGGGAAGGGTCCTACGAGCAGTACTTC. It codes for CASRSLREGSYEQYF.

This rearrangement joins TRBV5-6 to TRBJ2-7, with 8 bases aligning to TRBD2. V lost 4 bases and J lost 4; bases outside the gene matches: 1. This CDR3 spans 12 amino acids. In germline, CDR1 is SGHDT, CDR2 YYEEEE. CDR3 sequence: CASSRGGYEQYF. In nucleotides, the CDR3 is TGTGCCAGCAGCCGGGGGGGGTACGAGCAGTACTTC.

The CDR3 bases are TGTGCCAGCTCACCGGGACAGGGGTTCGACGAGCAGTACTTC. Translating it yields CASSPGQGFDEQYF. The chain combines TRBV18 with TRBJ2-7; TRBD1 aligns across 10 bases. Germline CDR1 is KGHSH and CDR2 is LQKENI. Trimming cost V 3 bases and J 5 bases; bases outside gene matches: 4. This CDR3 is 14 amino acids long.

The chain is built from TRBV7-2 and TRBJ1-6; 7 bases map to TRBD1. Germline loops: CDR1 SGHTA, CDR2 FQGNSA. This CDR3 comprises 13 residues. The ends lost 10 bases at V and 6 bases at J; junction bases unmatched: 6. CDR3 amino acids: CATAGQPNSPLHF. DNA of the CDR3: TGTGCCACCGCGGGACAGCCTAATTCACCCCTCCACTTT.

The chain recombines TRBV7-2 with TRBJ2-5; weak D call: TRBD2 (5 bases). Germline CDR1 and CDR2: SGHTA and FQGNSA. CDR3 size: 13 residues. Trimming took 7 bases from V and 1 from J, leaving 10 bases between them. The CDR3: CASNSDFQETQYF. For the CDR3, the DNA is TGTGCCAGCAACTCGGACTTCCAAGAGACCCAGTACTTC.

This chain connects TRBV6-1 to TRBJ1-1; 8 bases map to TRBD1. V lost 5 bases, J lost 4 bases, and 9 bases stayed unmatched. This CDR3 is built from 15 residues. Germline V gene lookup returns CDR1 MNHNS and CDR2 SASEGT. For the CDR3, the DNA is TGTGCCAGCAGTCCCAACAGGGGGGCGCCCACTGAAGCTTTCTTT. Residues: CASSPNRGAPTEAFF.

The chain employs TRBV25-1 and TRBJ1-2; TRBD1 aligns across 8 bases. Germline V gene lookup returns CDR1 MGHDK and CDR2 SYGVNS. Trimming removed 8 bases from V and 0 bases from J; junction bases left unmatched: 2. The CDR3 sequence is 13 residues long. CDR3 residues: CASSDRANYGYTF. In DNA form, the CDR3 reads TGTGCCAGCTCGGACAGGGCTAACTATGGCTACACCTTC.

J is TRBJ1-1 and V is TRBV25-1; a possible D gene is TRBD1 (5 bases). Trimming took 5 bases from V and 2 from J, leaving 9 bases between them. Germline values: CDR1 MGHDK, CDR2 SYGVNS. CDR3 length: 13 amino acids. The CDR3, as DNA: TGTGCCAGCAGTTTCGGGGGAAACACTGAAGCTTTCTTT. Amino acids: CASSFGGNTEAFF.

The CDR3 here is CASAGLAGIGNEQFF. DNA of the CDR3: TGTGCTAGCGCGGGACTAGCGGGAATCGGCAATGAGCAGTTCTTC. The chain couples TRBV12-5 to TRBJ2-1; 13 bases map to TRBD2. Germline values: CDR1 LGHNT, CDR2 FRNRAP. This CDR3 has 15 amino acids. The V gene end was trimmed by 9 bases and the J gene end by 6 bases; junction bases not matched to a gene: 8.

The chain carries TRBV6-4 and TRBJ1-5, with D perhaps TRBD1 (5 bases). CDR3 length equals 13 residues. Trimming took off 5 bases at V and 4 bases at J, with 9 bases between the two ends. From germline, CDR1 is MRHNA and CDR2 SNTAGT. The CDR3 spells CASSIGVNQPQHF. CDR3 coding DNA: TGTGCCAGCAGTATAGGGGTGAATCAGCCCCAGCATTTT.

This CDR3 is CASSRHLYGYTF. CDR3 DNA sequence: TGTGCCAGCAGCAGACACCTCTATGGCTACACCTTC. The chain couples TRBV7-8 to TRBJ1-2, with D unresolved. The CDR3 extends over 12 amino acids. V was pared by 5 bases and J by 4 bases, with 8 bases between. Germline loops: CDR1 SGHVS, CDR2 FQNEAQ.

J is TRBJ2-2 and V is TRBV18; possibly TRBD2 for D (5 bases). The CDR3 extends over 14 amino acids. Per the germline V gene, CDR1 is KGHSH and CDR2 is LQKENI. V dropped 10 bases and J dropped 3 bases, with 15 bases sitting between them. Here the CDR3 reads CATARGYDTGELFF. The CDR3 region has the DNA TGTGCCACCGCCCGGGGTTACGACACCGGGGAGCTGTTTTTT.

This chain uses TRBV4-2 with TRBJ2-2; 8 bases are shared with TRBD2. CDR1 is LGHNA and CDR2 is YNFKEQ in the germline V gene. The CDR3 length is 15 residues. V trimming: 0 bases; J trimming: 7 bases; junction bases outside the gene matches: 4. This CDR3 reads CASSQEKSGGGELFF. CDR3 bases: TGTGCCAGCAGCCAAGAGAAGAGCGGGGGCGGGGAGCTGTTTTTT.

The J gene is TRBJ2-7, the V gene TRBV11-3; 7 bases match TRBD2. The CDR3 length is 15 residues. The ends lost 5 bases at V and 2 bases at J; junction bases unmatched: 9. CDR1 and CDR2 from the germline V gene are SGHNT and YENEEA. This CDR3 is CASSSPGTTTYEQYF. Written as DNA, the CDR3 is TGTGCCAGCAGCAGCCCCGGGACTACTACCTACGAGCAGTACTTC.

This chain connects TRBV19 to TRBJ1-5; 7 bases fit TRBD1. The CDR3 has 13 amino acids. The germline CDR1 and CDR2 sequences are LNHDA and SQIVND (reference sequence). Trimming removed 11 bases from V and 4 bases from J; junction bases left unmatched: 8. CDR3: CAAGTASNQPQHF. The CDR3, as DNA: TGTGCCGCCGGGACAGCTTCTAATCAGCCCCAGCATTTT.

This chain links TRBV30 with TRBJ2-7; 7 bases match TRBD1. V gave up 0 bases and J gave up 3 bases; unmatched junction bases: 5. This CDR3 has 14 residues. Per the germline V gene, CDR1 is GTSNPN and CDR2 is SVGIG (reference sequence). The CDR3 DNA follows: TGTGCCTGGAGTGTAGGGACAGTAAGCTACGAGCAGTACTTC. It translates to CAWSVGTVSYEQYF.

The CDR3 coding sequence is TGTGCCAGCGGACTCGACCCTAGCACTGAAGCTTTCTTT. Protein: CASGLDPSTEAFF. The chain has TRBV2 and TRBJ1-1; D unclear. The CDR3 is 13 residues long. V was shortened by 8 bases and J by 4 bases, with 14 bases between the two germline ends. Per germline, CDR1 SNHLY and CDR2 FYNNEI.

This chain links TRBV27 with TRBJ2-2, with D possibly TRBD2 on 6 matching bases. The CDR3 covers 14 residues. V was cut by 4 bases and J by 5 bases, with 11 bases left in between. Germline loops: CDR1 MNHEY, CDR2 SMNVEV (reference sequence). The CDR3 DNA reads as TGTGCCAGCAGTTCCCCCGGGGGAACCGGGGAGCTGTTTTTT. This gives the protein CASSSPGGTGELFF.

To note about this clone: The sample has other DNA sequences that encode this CDR3 too. This chain links TRBV10-1 with TRBJ2-5, with TRBD2 matching 7 bases. In germline, CDR1 is WNHNN, CDR2 SYGVQD (reference sequence). V was clipped by 0 bases and J by 4 bases; unmatched bases: 5. This CDR3 is 15 amino acids long. The CDR3 region is CASSESGDYGETQYF. The CDR3 region has the DNA TGCGCCAGCAGTGAGTCGGGGGACTACGGAGAGACCCAGTACTTC.

The CDR3 is CASSPGGSGGTFYNEQFF. CDR3 bases: TGTGCCAGTAGCCCGGGGGGTAGCGGGGGAACGTTCTACAATGAGCAGTTCTTC. The V gene is TRBV19, the J gene TRBJ2-1; 9 nucleotides align to TRBD2. With V trimmed by 6 bases and J by 3 bases, 15 bases remained unmatched. The CDR3 covers 18 residues. Germline values: CDR1 LNHDA, CDR2 SQIVND (reference sequence).

The chain is built from TRBV5-1 and TRBJ2-3; TRBD2 is a possible D gene (8 bases). This CDR3 is 17 amino acids long. Between the trimmed V and J ends, which lost 0 bases and 1 base, there was a span of 15 bases. Looked up from germline, CDR1 is SGHRS and CDR2 is YFSETQ. The CDR3 DNA reads as TGCGCCAGCAGCTTGGGTGCGGGAGGACAGGGCACAGATACGCAGTATTTT. Its translation is CASSLGAGGQGTDTQYF.

V gene TRBV29-1 combines with J gene TRBJ2-1; TRBD2 agrees at 8 bases. V was pared by 1 base and J by 12 bases, with 11 bases of the junction left unmatched. This CDR3 has 14 amino acids. Germline values: CDR1 SQVTM, CDR2 ANQGSEA. CDR3 nucleotide sequence: TGCAGCGTTGAAGGATTGCGGGAGGTGGTCGCGCAGTTCTTC. Encoded protein: CSVEGLREVVAQFF.

The chain joins TRBV6-6 to TRBJ1-5, with TRBD1 identical over 11 bases. Per germline, CDR1 MNHNY and CDR2 SVGAGI (reference sequence). This CDR3 is 15 amino acids long. Unmatched junction bases numbered 3, after V lost 2 bases and J lost 6 bases. The CDR3 loop is CASSYGQGASQPQHF. In nucleotides, the CDR3 is TGTGCCAGCAGTTACGGACAGGGGGCTTCTCAGCCCCAGCATTTT.

The chain recombines TRBV20-1 with TRBJ2-7; tentative D call: TRBD2 (5 bases). The germline gives CDR1 DFQATT, CDR2 SNEGSKA (reference sequence). V lost 5 bases and J lost 5, with 10 bases in between. This CDR3 contains 11 residues. CDR3 sequence: CSAHRGDEQYF. For the CDR3, the DNA is TGCAGTGCTCACCGGGGAGACGAGCAGTACTTC.

This clone was counted between two and nine times. This sequence joins TRBV30 and TRBJ2-5; 7 bases line up with TRBD1. The ends lost 8 bases at V and 6 bases at J; junction bases unmatched: 6. The CDR3 runs 11 residues. Germline CDR1 is GTSNPN and CDR2 is SVGIG (reference sequence). This CDR3 is CAGMGQQTQYF. For the CDR3, the DNA is TGTGCCGGAATGGGACAGCAGACCCAGTACTTC.

The gene calls are TRBV6-6 and TRBJ1-3; D unclear. The germline V gene has CDR1 MNHNY and CDR2 SVGAGI (reference sequence). The CDR3 loop spans 14 amino acids. The V end was cut by 4 bases, the J end by 4 bases, with 11 bases between. The CDR3 coding sequence is TGTGCCAGCAGTTCCCAACTTTCCGGAAACACCATATATTTT. Translation gives CASSSQLSGNTIYF.

This chain links TRBV27 with TRBJ2-1; 8 bases are a match to TRBD1. Trimming cost V 3 bases and J 9 bases; bases outside gene matches: 10. Germline values: CDR1 MNHEY, CDR2 SMNVEV (reference sequence). This CDR3 has 15 residues. The CDR3 reads CASSFGQGAPSEQFF. The CDR3 nucleotides read TGTGCCAGCAGTTTTGGGCAGGGGGCCCCCAGTGAGCAGTTCTTC.